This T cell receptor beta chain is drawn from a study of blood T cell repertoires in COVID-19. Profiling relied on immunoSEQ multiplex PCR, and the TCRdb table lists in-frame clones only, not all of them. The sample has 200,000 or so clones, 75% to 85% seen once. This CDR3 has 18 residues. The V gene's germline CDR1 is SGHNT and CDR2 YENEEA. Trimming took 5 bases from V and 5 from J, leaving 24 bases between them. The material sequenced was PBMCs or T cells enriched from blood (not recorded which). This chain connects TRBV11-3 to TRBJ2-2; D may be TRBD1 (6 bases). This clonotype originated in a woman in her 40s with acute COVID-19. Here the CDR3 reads CASSHNPSGGRWTGELFF. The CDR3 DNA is TGTGCCAGCAGCCACAACCCTTCTGGGGGCCGGTGGACCGGGGAGCTGTTTTTT.